This TCR beta chain was sequenced in a study of human T cells and chemical hapten exposure. Between the trimmed V and J ends, which lost 4 bases and 0 bases, there was a span of 12 bases. The CDR3 is made up of 15 amino acids. Documented time point: pre-sensitization, week 0. Treatment noted: therapeutic diphenylcyclopropenone sensitization with weekly scalp DPC. It was from unfractionated whole blood that total RNA was extracted. Via MiXCR, TCRdb re-called the RACE reads, giving one row per CDR3 protein. Here the sample spans some 36,000 distinct CDR3 sequences, about a tenth being singletons. Material: whole blood, obtained in connection with sensitization to the hapten diphenylcyclopropenone (DPC). The sequence derives from a man aged 50-60 years with alopecia areata. Some clones in this sample may be carry-over from other donors' samples. The chain employs TRBV12-3 or TRBV12-4 and TRBJ2-5, with D tentatively TRBD2 (6 bases). The CDR3 DNA follows: TGTGCCAGCAGTTCGGAGGGTTCGTACCAAGAGACCCAGTACTTC. Protein product: CASSSEGSYQETQYF.